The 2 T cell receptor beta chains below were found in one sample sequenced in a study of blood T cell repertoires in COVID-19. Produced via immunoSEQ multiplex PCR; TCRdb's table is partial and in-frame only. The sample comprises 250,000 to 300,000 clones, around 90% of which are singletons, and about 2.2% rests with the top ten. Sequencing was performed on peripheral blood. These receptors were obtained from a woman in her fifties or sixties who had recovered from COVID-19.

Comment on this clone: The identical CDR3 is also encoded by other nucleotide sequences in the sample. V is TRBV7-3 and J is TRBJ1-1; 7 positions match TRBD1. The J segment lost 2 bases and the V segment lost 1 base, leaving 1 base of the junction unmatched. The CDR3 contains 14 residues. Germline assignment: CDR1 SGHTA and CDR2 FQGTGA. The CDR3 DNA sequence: TGTGCCAGCAGCTTAAACAGGGGAAACACTGAAGCTTTCTTT. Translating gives CASSLNRGNTEAFF.

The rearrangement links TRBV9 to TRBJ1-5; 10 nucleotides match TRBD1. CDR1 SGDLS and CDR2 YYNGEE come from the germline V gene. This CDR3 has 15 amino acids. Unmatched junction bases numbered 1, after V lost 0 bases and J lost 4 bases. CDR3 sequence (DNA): TGTGCCAGCAGCGTAGGGACAGGGGGTAATCAGCCCCAGCATTTT. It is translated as CASSVGTGGNQPQHF.